Listed below are T cell receptor beta chains from one sample, sequenced in a study of cytomegalovirus exposure and HLA in healthy donors. Assay used: immunoSEQ multiplex PCR; TCRdb lists only in-frame clones, some missing. This sample yields approximately 230,000 clones, of which about 90% are seen a single time; around 12% belongs to the top ten. Material: PBMCs. These receptors were obtained from a man aged 18-30 years in good health and CMV-seropositive. CDR3s include the opening cysteine and the closing phenylalanine or tryptophan. D genes are given only for firm matches. Size tells how often a clone was seen (once, few, many) or the class of an expanded clone, and some rows leave it out.

TRBD2	16	NA	TRBV6-4	TRBJ2-1	CASSVGEAGGYNEQFF	TGTGCCAGCAGTGTTGGTGAAGCGGGAGGCTACAATGAGCAGTTCTTC
TRBD1	15	NA	TRBV18	TRBJ1-5	CASSPGQGTDQPQHF	TGTGCCAGCTCACCGGGACAGGGGACGGATCAGCCCCAGCATTTT
TRBD2	15	NA	TRBV6-1	TRBJ2-1	CASSEEPGLINEQFF	TGTGCCAGCAGTGAAGAACCGGGACTAATAAATGAGCAGTTCTTC
NA	14	NA	TRBV30	TRBJ2-7	CAWSRGPRGYEQYF	TGTGCCTGGAGTCGAGGGCCCCGGGGCTACGAGCAGTACTTC
NA	15	NA	TRBV5-1	TRBJ2-5	CASSATTGYQETQYF	TGCGCCAGCAGCGCGACAACAGGGTATCAGGAGACCCAGTACTTC
NA	15	NA	TRBV5-1	TRBJ1-3	CASSLEYQGGNTIYF	TGCGCCAGCAGCTTGGAGTACCAGGGCGGAAACACCATATATTTT
NA	14	few	TRBV2	TRBJ1-1	CASSEVLRGTEAFF	TGTGCCAGCAGTGAAGTTCTCCGGGGCACTGAAGCTTTCTTT
TRBD1	18	NA	TRBV6-1	TRBJ1-5	CASSDASTWTGLNQPQHF	TGTGCCAGCAGTGACGCGTCCACTTGGACAGGCCTAAATCAGCCCCAGCATTTT
TRBD1	14	NA	TRBV7-2	TRBJ1-1	CASSPEGAHTEAFF	TGTGCCAGCAGTCCGGAGGGGGCCCACACTGAAGCTTTCTTT
NA	16	NA	TRBV18	TRBJ2-1	CASSRGTESSYNEQFF	TGTGCCAGCTCACGGGGCACGGAGAGCTCCTACAATGAGCAGTTCTTC
TRBD2	15	once	TRBV2	TRBJ2-7	CASSEEREGPHEQYF	TGTGCCAGCAGTGAAGAACGGGAGGGCCCCCACGAGCAGTACTTC
TRBD2	13	NA	TRBV6-6	TRBJ2-5	CASSGPGGETQYF	TGTGCCAGCAGTGGACCCGGGGGGGAGACCCAGTACTTC
NA	15	NA	TRBV6-6	TRBJ1-5	CASRASTGMYQPQHF	TGTGCCAGCAGGGCGTCTACAGGGATGTATCAGCCCCAGCATTTT
NA	12	NA	TRBV30	TRBJ2-7	CAWSQVVGEQYF	TGTGCCTGGAGTCAGGTGGTAGGCGAGCAGTACTTC
NA	15	once	TRBV27	TRBJ2-1	CASSSSGGSYNEQFF	NA
TRBD1	13	NA	TRBV6-5	TRBJ1-5	CASNPGGNQPQHF	TGTGCCAGCAACCCAGGGGGGAATCAGCCCCAGCATTTT
TRBD2	14	NA	TRBV18	TRBJ2-7	CASSPRLAGSEQYF	TGTGCCAGCTCACCACGACTAGCGGGATCCGAGCAGTACTTC
NA	14	NA	TRBV6-1	TRBJ2-7	CASSPSGESGEQYF	TGTGCCAGCAGTCCTTCCGGGGAGTCGGGCGAGCAGTACTTC
TRBD2	15	NA	TRBV4-1	TRBJ2-7	CASSQIGGRLYEQYF	TGCGCCAGCAGCCAAATCGGCGGGAGGCTATACGAGCAGTACTTC
NA	12	few	TRBV2	TRBJ1-2	CASHPANYGYTF	TGTGCCAGCCACCCCGCTAACTATGGCTACACCTTC
NA	11	NA	TRBV28	TRBJ1-2	CASSFHGGYTF	TGTGCCAGCAGCTTCCATGGGGGCTACACCTTC
TRBD1	15	NA	TRBV9	TRBJ1-2	CASSLSPTGSYGYTF	TGTGCCAGCAGCCTAAGTCCGACAGGGTCCTATGGCTACACCTTC
NA	14	NA	TRBV6-4	TRBJ2-2	CASSDGFFTGELFF	TGTGCCAGCAGTGACGGGTTCTTCACCGGGGAGCTGTTTTTT
NA	15	NA	TRBV5-4	TRBJ2-7	CASSLAVDRVDEQYF	TGTGCCAGCAGCTTGGCGGTAGACAGAGTGGACGAGCAGTACTTC
TRBD1	14	NA	TRBV30	TRBJ2-5	CAWSVRDRGETQYF	TGTGCCTGGAGTGTCCGGGACAGGGGGGAGACCCAGTACTTC
NA	17	NA	TRBV4-3	TRBJ1-2	CASSQGNREGGPYGYTF	TGCGCCAGCAGCCAAGGCAACAGGGAAGGCGGGCCCTATGGCTACACCTTC
NA	15	NA	TRBV4-1	TRBJ2-1	CASSQEGAGRNEQFF	TGCGCCAGCAGCCAAGAAGGGGCAGGGCGGAATGAGCAGTTCTTC
NA	16	NA	TRBV27	TRBJ2-2	CASKIQGTSNTGELFF	TGTGCCAGCAAAATACAGGGTACGTCGAACACCGGGGAGCTGTTTTTT
NA	16	NA	TRBV28	TRBJ2-7	CASSFQLHQRSYEQYF	TGTGCCAGCAGTTTCCAGCTCCACCAGAGGTCCTACGAGCAGTACTTC
NA	11	NA	TRBV2	TRBJ2-7	CASSPGTYQYF	TGTGCCAGCAGTCCCGGGACTTATCAGTACTTC
NA	14	NA	TRBV10-3	TRBJ1-3	CAISPRGDENTIYF	TGTGCCATCAGCCCTAGGGGGGATGAAAACACCATATATTTT
TRBD1	16	NA	TRBV28	TRBJ1-3	CASLPRTGDSGNTIYF	TGTGCCAGCTTACCCCGGACAGGTGACTCTGGAAACACCATATATTTT
NA	17	NA	TRBV28	TRBJ1-5	CASSFADSPRANQPQHF	TGTGCCAGCAGTTTCGCGGACAGCCCGAGGGCCAATCAGCCCCAGCATTTT
TRBD1	14	NA	TRBV7-2	TRBJ2-7	CASSFQGGSYEQYF	TGTGCCAGCAGCTTTCAAGGGGGCTCGTACGAGCAGTACTTC
TRBD1	14	NA	TRBV7-2	TRBJ1-1	CASSYQGQGSEAFF	TGTGCCAGCAGCTACCAGGGACAGGGATCTGAAGCTTTCTTT
NA	15	NA	TRBV7-6	TRBJ2-7	CASSLAAGQDYEQYF	TGTGCCAGCAGCTTAGCAGCGGGACAGGACTACGAGCAGTACTTC
NA	13	once	TRBV5-1	TRBJ2-7	CASSPVATYEQYF	TGCGCCAGCAGCCCGGTGGCCACATACGAGCAGTACTTC
NA	14	NA	TRBV10-3	TRBJ2-1	CATARLGGYNEQFF	TGTGCCACCGCAAGACTAGGGGGTTACAATGAGCAGTTCTTC
NA	16	NA	TRBV5-5	TRBJ2-2	CASSLTWGGRIGELFF	TGTGCCAGCAGCTTGACGTGGGGTGGTCGTATCGGGGAGCTGTTTTTT
NA	12	NA	TRBV29-1	TRBJ2-2	CSVELWAGELFF	TGCAGCGTTGAGTTGTGGGCCGGGGAGCTGTTTTTT
NA	12	NA	TRBV10-2	TRBJ2-7	CASSEVRLGEYF	TGCGCCAGCAGTGAAGTCAGGCTCGGAGAGTACTTC
NA	13	NA	TRBV5-4	TRBJ1-2	CASSLGGEDGYTF	TGTGCCAGCAGCTTGGGAGGGGAGGATGGCTACACCTTC
TRBD2	17	NA	TRBV19	TRBJ2-1	CASSIVKGLAGEGEQFF	TGTGCCAGTAGTATAGTCAAGGGACTAGCGGGAGAAGGTGAGCAGTTCTTC